These 28 T cell receptor beta chains were sequenced from one sample in a study of T cells in Graves' hyperthyroidism and ophthalmopathy. TCR beta CDR3 region amplification was performed from RNA transcripts. The HTBI primer set was used in a first-round RT-PCR of the TCR CDR3. TCRdb re-called the multiplex PCR reads with MiXCR, one entry per CDR3 protein. The sample has hundreds of thousands of distinct CDR3 sequences; 45% are singletons. The sequenced sample was peripheral blood or thyroid tissue (not recorded which). Receptors originate from an adult man with Graves' disease, either hyperthyroidism or ophthalmopathy (not recorded which).

In its sample, this clonotype was seen a few times. The chain recombines TRBV7-9 with TRBJ1-2; TRBD1 matches 9 bases. Trimming took 6 bases from V and 6 from J; bases not matched to a gene: 11. The CDR3 covers 15 residues. Germline V lookup: CDR1 SEHNR, CDR2 FQNEAQ (reference sequence). CDR3 region: CASSPDRGVGDGYTF. For the CDR3, the DNA is TGTGCCAGCAGTCCGGACAGGGGAGTAGGCGATGGCTACACCTTC.

Concerning this clonotype: This CDR3 fails to terminate in the conserved phenylalanine or tryptophan, so it likely reflects a read error. The DNA is left out, because the CDR3 cannot be placed on it with certainty; the CDR3 is given as TCRdb lists it. The chain has TRBV10-1 and TRBJ2-7; the D call of TRBD1 is as the table states it, not checked on the DNA. CDR1 is WNHNN and CDR2 is SYGVQD in the germline V gene (reference sequence). The CDR3 contains 9 residues when both ends are counted. The CDR3 reads CASSESPNR.

There are many counts of this clonotype. The chain recombines TRBV10-1 with TRBJ1-5; no definite D call. This CDR3 has 13 amino acids. Trimming cost V 5 bases and J 5 bases, with 10 bases left between them. Germline V CDR1 and CDR2: WNHNN, SYGVQD (reference sequence). This CDR3 is CASSTAQDQPQHF. DNA for the CDR3: TGCGCCAGCAGTACAGCCCAGGATCAGCCCCAGCATTTT.

The chain joins TRBV25-1 to TRBJ1-2; possibly TRBD1 for D (5 bases). The CDR3 is 14 amino acids. V was cut by 5 bases and J by 4 bases, with 14 bases left in between. From germline, CDR1 is MGHDK and CDR2 SYGVNS. This CDR3 reads CASSSPGDLYGYTF. The DNA for the CDR3 is TGTGCCAGCAGTTCGCCCGGGGACCTCTATGGCTACACCTTC.

This clonotype has just a few counts. This sequence joins TRBV27 and TRBJ1-1; D is ambiguous. CDR1 is MNHEY and CDR2 is SMNVEV in the germline V gene (reference sequence). This CDR3 comprises 13 residues. Trimming pared 3 bases from V and 2 bases from J, leaving 7 bases between. CDR3 in amino acids: CASSFSDNTEAFF. As DNA, the CDR3 is TGTGCCAGCAGTTTTTCGGACAACACTGAAGCTTTCTTT.

V gene TRBV12-3 or TRBV12-4 combines with J gene TRBJ1-2; perhaps TRBD1 as D (6 bases). Trimming left V 4 bases short and J 4 bases short, with 13 bases between. This CDR3 contains 14 residues. The CDR3 region has the DNA TGTGCCAGCAGTTGGGGGCCAGGGGCCTATGGCTACACCTTC. It translates to CASSWGPGAYGYTF.

In the case of this clonotype: A read error may account for a junction end that differs from germline. The chain carries TRBV20-1 and TRBJ1-5, with a possible D match to TRBD1 (6 bases). Germline CDR1 is DFQATT and CDR2 is SNEGSKA (reference sequence). The CDR3 sequence is 13 residues long. The CDR3, as DNA: TGCAGTGCTAGGGGTGGGGGCAATGAGCCCCAGCATTTT. It is translated as CSARGGGNEPQHF.

The V and J genes are TRBV19 and TRBJ1-1; 8 bases are a match to TRBD1. This CDR3 region has 12 residues. V trimming: 7 bases; J trimming: 5 bases; junction bases outside the gene matches: 3. Germline-derived CDR1 and CDR2 are LNHDA and SQIVND (reference sequence). In DNA, the CDR3 is TGTGCCAGTACAGGGGGCCGGACTGAAGCTTTCTTT. Encoded protein: CASTGGRTEAFF.

This clonotype appeared a few times. The chain links TRBV20-1 to TRBJ1-5; 9 nucleotides agree with TRBD1. The V gene's germline CDR1 is DFQATT and CDR2 SNEGSKA (reference sequence). The CDR3 length is 15 residues. The V gene end was trimmed by 0 bases and the J gene end by 6 bases; junction bases not matched to a gene: 6. Here the CDR3 reads CSARDQETGGQPQHF. CDR3 in DNA: TGCAGTGCTAGAGATCAGGAGACAGGGGGTCAGCCCCAGCATTTT.

The chain is built from TRBV10-2 and TRBJ1-2; a possible D gene is TRBD1 (5 bases). Germline V gene sequence: CDR1 WSHSY, CDR2 SAAADI. The CDR3 sequence is 14 residues long. Trimming left V 1 base short and J 2 bases short, with 8 bases between. The CDR3 sequence: CASSELGGNYGYTF. The CDR3 DNA follows: TGCGCCAGCAGTGAGTTGGGGGGAAACTATGGCTACACCTTC.

This chain uses TRBV12-3 or TRBV12-4 with TRBJ1-6; the D is unclear. This CDR3 has 13 residues. V was clipped by 2 bases and J by 8 bases, with 7 bases between them. In nucleotides, the CDR3 is TGTGCCAGCAGTTTAAATCGGGATTCACCCCTCCACTTT. Translating gives CASSLNRDSPLHF.

This clonotype was detected ten times or more. The chain is built from TRBV29-1 and TRBJ1-5; TRBD1 aligns across 7 bases. The V segment lost 4 bases and the J segment 5 bases; nucleotides outside the gene matches: 8. Germline values: CDR1 SQVTM, CDR2 ANQGSEA. The length of the CDR3 is 14 residues. The CDR3 here is CSVADRVGDQPQHF. The CDR3 region has the DNA TGCAGCGTTGCCGACAGGGTGGGGGATCAGCCCCAGCATTTT.

Ten or more counts support this clonotype. The V call is TRBV14, the J call TRBJ1-2; unclear D gene. Germline values: CDR1 SGHDN, CDR2 FVKESK. The V and J ends lost 6 bases and 2 bases respectively, with 10 bases between them. The length of the CDR3 is 13 residues. CDR3 sequence (DNA): TGTGCCAGCAGATACCGGGAAAACTATGGCTACACCTTC. It encodes CASRYRENYGYTF.

V usage is TRBV7-2 and J usage is TRBJ1-4, with no clear D. In germline, CDR1 is SGHTA, CDR2 FQGNSA. Trimming pared 8 bases from V and 2 bases from J, leaving 15 bases between. This CDR3 has 15 residues. CDR3 in amino acids: CASSRRGNTNEKLFF. In DNA, the CDR3 is TGTGCCAGCTCAAGACGAGGGAACACTAATGAAAAACTGTTTTTT.

The J gene is TRBJ1-5, the V gene TRBV15; D gene uncertain. The CDR3 has 13 residues. V lost 1 base, J lost 11 bases, and 12 bases lay in between. Germline V gene data show CDR1 as LNHNV and CDR2 as YYDKDF (reference sequence). CDR3 sequence reads: CATSRGTSGTQHF. CDR3 DNA: TGTGCCACCAGCAGAGGGACTAGCGGGACCCAGCATTTT.

In the case of this clonotype: The junction departs from the called germline gene at one end, perhaps through a read error. The chain is built from TRBV5-1 and TRBJ1-1; D gene unclear. This CDR3 is 13 amino acids long. In germline, CDR1 is SGHRS, CDR2 YFSETQ. Written as DNA, the CDR3 is TGCGCCAGCAGCTTGGAACCCGACACTGAAGTTTTCTTT. Residues: CASSLEPDTEVFF.

This clonotype has just a few counts. At one boundary the junction diverges from the germline segment, which might be a read error. The chain uses TRBV5-1 and TRBJ2-7, with 7 bases that match TRBD1. Germline V gene data show CDR1 as SGHRS and CDR2 as YFSETQ. The CDR3 has 13 residues. The CDR3 here is CASSFSTGTEQYF. The CDR3 region has the DNA TGTGCCAGCAGCTTCTCGACAGGGACCGAGCAGTACTTC.

As for this clonotype: A much larger clone differs by one base, so this may be a read error. The J gene is TRBJ2-7, the V gene TRBV7-9; 10 nucleotides line up with TRBD1. The CDR3 extends over 15 amino acids. With 5 bases clipped from V and 1 base from J, the junction kept 5 bases outside the gene matches. Germline CDR1 SEHNR, CDR2 FQNEAQ (reference sequence). CDR3 in DNA: TGTGCCAGCAGCGTCGGGACAGGGGTTTCCTACGAGCAGTACTTC. Encoded protein: CASSVGTGVSYEQYF. The variable domain in full, with the rest retrieved from reference TRBV7-9 and TRBJ2-7, is DTGVSQNPRHKITKRGQNVTFRCDPISEHNRLYWYRQTLGQGPEFLTYFQNEAQLEKSRLLSDRFSAERPKGSFSTLEIQRTEQGDSAMYLCASSVGTGVSYEQYFGPGTRLTVT.

The chain joins TRBV7-8 to TRBJ2-1; 12 nucleotides agree with TRBD2. Per the germline V gene, CDR1 is SGHVS and CDR2 is FQNEAQ. The CDR3 has 15 residues. V shed 0 bases and J 8 bases; nucleotides not matched to a gene: 2. The CDR3 bases are TGTGCCAGCAGCTTAGCACTAGCGGGAGGCGATGAGCAGTTCTTC. Its protein is CASSLALAGGDEQFF.

The chain recombines TRBV20-1 with TRBJ1-1; D ambiguous. CDR3 size: 12 residues. V gave up 6 bases and J gave up 5 bases, with 13 bases separating them. Germline-derived CDR1 and CDR2 are DFQATT and SNEGSKA (reference sequence). The CDR3 DNA reads as TGCAGTGCCCGAGGGATCTTTACTGAAGCTTTCTTT. It codes for CSARGIFTEAFF.

The chain carries TRBV11-3 and TRBJ1-2, with 8 bases matching TRBD1. V lost 4 bases, J lost 8 bases, and 12 bases stayed unmatched. Germline V gene data show CDR1 as SGHNT and CDR2 as YENEEA. This CDR3 has 15 amino acids. CDR3 sequence: CASSSSPGGPLGYTF. The CDR3 nucleotides are TGTGCCAGCAGCTCCTCCCCAGGGGGCCCACTCGGCTACACCTTC.

This clonotype was seen a few times. The V call is TRBV11-1, the J call TRBJ1-5; 10 positions match TRBD1. The CDR3 extends over 15 amino acids. V lost 4 bases and J lost 6; bases outside the gene matches: 6. The germline V gene encodes CDR1 SGHAT and CDR2 FQDESV (reference sequence). As DNA, the CDR3 is TGTGCCAGCAGCTCGAATGACAGGGGGCGTCAGCCCCAGCATTTT. This encodes CASSSNDRGRQPQHF.

In regard to this clonotype: Because it lacks the conserved phenylalanine or tryptophan at the end, this CDR3 is likely a read error. The DNA is left out, because the CDR3 cannot be placed on it with certainty; the CDR3 is given as TCRdb lists it. CDR3 in amino acids: CASSGRLAG. The chain couples TRBV2 to TRBJ1-4. The CDR3 is 9 amino acids in total, end residues counted. Looked up from germline, CDR1 is SNHLY and CDR2 is FYNNEI.

This clonotype has a handful of counts. This sequence joins TRBV29-1 and TRBJ2-3; possible D gene TRBD1, 6 bases. CDR3 length: 14 amino acids. The germline V and J ends were trimmed by 4 bases and 1 base, with 12 bases remaining between them. Germline assignment: CDR1 SQVTM and CDR2 ANQGSEA. CDR3 amino acids: CSVGRAGGTDTQYF. The CDR3 nucleotides are TGCAGCGTTGGAAGGGCAGGGGGCACAGATACGCAGTATTTT.

This chain connects TRBV3-1 to TRBJ1-2; D gene uncertain. V was clipped by 2 bases and J by 7 bases, with 11 bases between them. Germline CDR1 and CDR2: LGHDT and YNNKEL (reference sequence). The CDR3 length is 13 residues. The CDR3 loop reads CASSQWSLVGYTF. The CDR3 coding sequence is TGTGCCAGCAGCCAATGGAGCTTGGTTGGCTACACCTTC. The entire variable domain, with the rest obtained from reference TRBV3-1 and TRBJ1-2, is as follows: DTAVSQTPKYLVTQMGNDKSIKCEQNLGHDTMYWYKQDSKKFLKIMFSYNNKELIINETVPNRFSPKSPDKAHLNLHINSLELGDSAVYFCASSQWSLVGYTFGSGTRLTVV.

Note on this clonotype: One base away lies a much larger clone, so this may be a sequencing read error. The chain has TRBV14 and TRBJ1-5, with D unclear. This CDR3 contains 15 residues. The V end lost 1 base, the J end lost 4 bases, and 11 bases lay between the germline ends. CDR1 SGHDN and CDR2 FVKESK come from the germline V gene. For the CDR3, the DNA is TGTGCCAGCAGCCAAGGGGCCAGGAGAAATCAGCCCCAGCATTTT. This gives the protein CASSQGARRNQPQHF.

This clonotype showed up many times. The V and J genes are TRBV6-5 and TRBJ2-7; D not resolved. V was cut by 4 bases and J by 6 bases, with 10 bases left in between. The CDR3 has 12 residues. Germline CDR1 reads MNHEY; CDR2 reads SVGAGI. The DNA of the CDR3 is TGTGCCAGCAGTTCCACACAAGGCGAGCAGTACTTC. It translates to CASSSTQGEQYF.

This clonotype showed up just a few times. V usage is TRBV7-2 and J usage is TRBJ1-2, with TRBD1 matching 7 bases. The CDR3 sequence is 18 residues long. Germline CDR1 SGHTA, CDR2 FQGNSA. The V and J ends lost 0 bases and 2 bases, in that order; junction bases with no gene match: 12. Here the CDR3 reads CASSLATLRQGRNYGYTF. CDR3 coding DNA: TGTGCCAGCAGCTTAGCCACCCTCAGACAGGGCCGCAACTATGGCTACACCTTC. Together with reference TRBV7-2 and TRBJ1-2, the CDR3 gives the full variable domain: GAGVSQSPSNKVTEKGKDVELRCDPISGHTALYWYRQSLGQGLEFLIYFQGNSAPDKSGLPSDRFSAERTGGSVSTLTIQRTQQEDSAVYLCASSLATLRQGRNYGYTFGSGTRLTVV.